This TCR beta chain was obtained from a study of blood T cells in healthy people across ages. This clonotype was counted only a few times. Sample-barcoded 5' priming and a J-beta primer mix drove a second PCR of about 6 to 12 cycles. TCRdb independently ran MiXCR on the 5' RACE reads; one entry per CDR3 protein. Found here are 550,000 to 750,000 distinct CDR3 sequences, under 25% of them singletons; the top ten hold 3.5% to 4%. V trimming: 6 bases; J trimming: 5 bases; junction bases outside the gene matches: 8. The CDR3 contains 15 residues. Germline CDR1 MNHEY, CDR2 SVGEGT. The TCR originated in a man between 65 and 85 years old in good health. The chain has TRBV6-2 or TRBV6-3 and TRBJ2-5; 11 nucleotides match TRBD2. The sample comprised blood. CDR3 bases: TGTGCCAGCAGCCAGACTAGCGGGAAAAGCGAGACCCAGTACTTC. Its protein product is CASSQTSGKSETQYF.